The 13 T cell receptor beta chains listed next were all sequenced from one sample in a study of blood T cell repertoires in COVID-19. Produced via immunoSEQ multiplex PCR; TCRdb's table is partial and in-frame only. The sample lists around 140,000 clones; 75% to 85% were seen once. The sequencing sample was made of peripheral blood. The receptor set was obtained from a man aged 55 to 70 with active or convalescent COVID-19.

This chain uses TRBV27 with TRBJ2-7; D might be TRBD2 (6 bases). V gave up 5 bases and J gave up 0 bases, with 20 bases separating them. Germline V gives CDR1 MNHEY, CDR2 SMNVEV (reference sequence). This CDR3 spans 17 amino acids. The CDR3 DNA sequence: TGTGCCAGCAGTCTAACGCCCGGGGGTCGGCGCTCCTACGAGCAGTACTTC. Residues: CASSLTPGGRRSYEQYF.

The CDR3 reads CASSYSTGGGTEAFF. Here the CDR3 DNA reads TGTGCCAGCAGTTACTCGACAGGGGGAGGCACTGAAGCTTTCTTT. The gene calls are TRBV6-5 and TRBJ1-1; 9 bases agree with TRBD1. From germline, CDR1 is MNHEY and CDR2 SVGAGI. Unmatched junction bases numbered 3, after V lost 0 bases and J lost 4 bases. The length of the CDR3 is 15 residues.

The chain uses TRBV5-1 and TRBJ2-2; weak D call: TRBD1 (7 bases). CDR3 length: 14 residues. Deletions cut 4 bases from V and 6 bases from J, with 13 bases between. From germline, CDR1 is SGHRS and CDR2 YFSETQ. The CDR3 reads CASSATGEAGELFF. Written as DNA, the CDR3 is TGCGCCAGCAGCGCCACAGGGGAGGCCGGGGAGCTGTTTTTT.

The chain joins TRBV29-1 to TRBJ2-3; perhaps TRBD2 as D (5 bases). This CDR3 spans 13 amino acids. Trimming stripped 2 bases from V and 0 bases from J, with 6 bases between. The germline CDR1 and CDR2 sequences are SQVTM and ANQGSEA. The CDR3 region has the DNA TGCAGCGTTGAAAGGACTAGCACAGATACGCAGTATTTT. Translating gives CSVERTSTDTQYF.

In its sample, this clone ranks as large. The J gene is TRBJ2-7, the V gene TRBV19, with 10 bases aligning to TRBD2. After removal of 3 bases from V and 3 bases from J, the junction contained 8 bases not matched to a gene. The length of the CDR3 is 16 residues. CDR1 is LNHDA and CDR2 is SQIVND in the germline V gene (reference sequence). The CDR3 spells CASSMGETSGFYEQYF. CDR3 nucleotide sequence: TGTGCCAGTAGTATGGGTGAGACTAGCGGGTTCTACGAGCAGTACTTC.

V usage is TRBV5-8 and J usage is TRBJ2-3; 8 bases line up with TRBD1. The CDR3 extends over 20 amino acids. CDR1 is SGHTS, CDR2 YDEGEE, per germline. V lost 4 bases and J lost 0; bases outside the gene matches: 19. DNA for the CDR3: TGTGCCAGCAGCCGGGACAGGACTCAATCTAGCCGAAAAAGCACAGATACGCAGTATTTT. Translating gives CASSRDRTQSSRKSTDTQYF.

This chain connects TRBV7-9 to TRBJ1-4; 9 bases are a match to TRBD1. Unmatched junction bases numbered 4, after V lost 5 bases and J lost 3 bases. Germline CDR1 and CDR2: SEHNR and FQNEAQ (reference sequence). The CDR3 spans 15 residues. CDR3 sequence reads: CASSDTGGPNEKLFF. The CDR3, as DNA: TGTGCCAGCAGCGATACAGGGGGCCCTAATGAAAAACTGTTTTTT.

The gene calls are TRBV6-5 and TRBJ1-1, with D possibly matching TRBD1 (6 bases). V lost 11 bases, J lost 3 bases, and 10 bases lay in between. The V gene's germline CDR1 is MNHEY and CDR2 SVGAGI. This CDR3 is 11 amino acids long. The CDR3 loop reads CAVGADTEAFF. The CDR3 DNA reads as TGTGCCGTGGGGGCGGACACTGAAGCTTTCTTT.

The rearrangement joins TRBV6-2 or TRBV6-3 to TRBJ2-2; a possible D gene is TRBD2 (5 bases). The CDR3 spans 14 residues. The V end was cut by 6 bases, the J end by 5 bases, with 13 bases between. Germline CDR1 is MNHEY and CDR2 is SVGEGT. The CDR3 sequence: CASSTGFRTGELFF. For the CDR3, the DNA is TGTGCCAGCAGCACGGGATTTAGGACCGGGGAGCTGTTTTTT.

The V and J genes are TRBV20-1 and TRBJ2-1; D gene unclear. There are 11 residues in the CDR3. Trimming cost V 3 bases and J 14 bases, with 14 bases left between them. CDR1 is DFQATT, CDR2 SNEGSKA, per germline (reference sequence). The CDR3 reads CSASVGRWEFF. The DNA of the CDR3 is TGCAGTGCTAGTGTGGGCCGTTGGGAGTTCTTC.

The chain combines TRBV3-1 (or the pseudogene TRBV3-2) with TRBJ2-5; D may be TRBD2 (5 bases). Looked up from germline, CDR1 is LGHDT and CDR2 is YNNKEL (reference sequence). The CDR3 has 13 amino acids. V was pared by 4 bases and J by 5 bases, with 11 bases between. This CDR3 is CASSLHSAETQYF. In DNA, the CDR3 is TGTGCCAGCAGCCTCCATAGCGCGGAGACCCAGTACTTC.

DNA for the CDR3: TGTGCCAGCAGCCCGGGACAGGGGAGGACTGAAGCTTTCTTT. Its translation: CASSPGQGRTEAFF. V is TRBV11-2 and J is TRBJ1-1; 10 nucleotides align to TRBD1. This CDR3 has 14 residues. The germline V gene encodes CDR1 SGHAT and CDR2 FQNNGV. V trimming: 5 bases; J trimming: 5 bases; junction bases outside the gene matches: 5. Variable domain in full (rest from reference TRBV11-2 and TRBJ1-1): EAGVAQSPRYKIIEKRQSVAFWCNPISGHATLYWYQQILGQGPKLLIQFQNNGVVDDSQLPKDRFSAERLKGVDSTLKIQPAKLEDSAVYLCASSPGQGRTEAFFGQGTRLTVV.

The chain combines TRBV14 with TRBJ1-2; D gene uncertain. The CDR3 contains 14 residues. Per the germline V gene, CDR1 is SGHDN and CDR2 is FVKESK. Trimming shortened V by 1 base and J by 7 bases, and 13 bases separated the two germline ends. The CDR3 loop is CASSQGASNGGYTF. DNA for the CDR3: TGTGCCAGCAGCCAAGGGGCTTCTAACGGTGGCTACACCTTC.